Presented here are 10 T cell receptor beta chains from one specimen sequenced in a study of early T cells in non-severe SARS-CoV-2 infection. TCRdb redid the calling of the 5' RACE reads with MiXCR, one entry per CDR3 protein. The profile shows about 36,000 distinct CDR3 sequences, around 6.5% of them singletons. Specimen: whole blood, collected at baseline. The receptors were gathered from an adult who was a healthcare worker with PCR-confirmed SARS-CoV-2 infection or an uninfected control (not recorded which).

A few counts support this clonotype. V is TRBV6-5 and J is TRBJ2-1; a weak D match, TRBD2 (6 bases). The V gene's germline CDR1 is MNHEY and CDR2 SVGAGI. Trimming cost V 6 bases and J 2 bases, with 17 bases left between them. The CDR3 length is 16 residues. CDR3 coding DNA: TGTGCCAGCAGGGGGAGGACCAGCGGAACCTACAATGAGCAGTTCTTC. This sequence encodes CASRGRTSGTYNEQFF.

In its sample, this clonotype was seen many times. The chain joins TRBV4-2 to TRBJ1-3, with a weak D call TRBD1 (6 bases). The V end lost 1 base, the J end lost 2 bases, and 12 bases lay between the germline ends. From germline, CDR1 is LGHNA and CDR2 YNFKEQ. The CDR3 is 16 residues long. This CDR3 is CASSQGWSGAGNTIYF. DNA for the CDR3: TGTGCCAGCAGCCAAGGTTGGTCAGGGGCTGGAAACACCATATATTTT.

This clonotype was picked up a small number of times. CDR3 coding DNA: TGTGCCAGCAGTTACTCGCAGGGATCTGCCTATGGCTACACCTTC. Translating it yields CASSYSQGSAYGYTF. The chain employs TRBV6-2 or TRBV6-3 and TRBJ1-2, with D possibly being TRBD1 (5 bases). Trimming shortened V by 0 bases and J by 4 bases, and 12 bases separated the two germline ends. This CDR3 has 15 residues. Per the germline V gene, CDR1 is MNHEY and CDR2 is SVGEGT.

The chain carries TRBV3-1 and TRBJ2-7; 9 bases align to TRBD2. Germline values: CDR1 LGHDT, CDR2 YNNKEL (reference sequence). The CDR3 sequence is 15 residues long. The J segment lost 7 bases and the V segment lost 4 bases, leaving 11 bases of the junction unmatched. The CDR3 loop is CASSPGTSRPWEQYF. The CDR3 nucleotides read TGTGCCAGCAGCCCTGGGACTAGCCGTCCGTGGGAGCAGTACTTC.

This rearrangement joins TRBV19 to TRBJ2-1; TRBD1 matches 7 bases. CDR3 length equals 15 residues. The V gene's germline CDR1 is LNHDA and CDR2 SQIVND (reference sequence). J gave up 6 bases and V 2 bases, and 7 bases lay outside the gene matches. The CDR3 bases are TGTGCCAGTAGTATATTAGGGGGACAGTCCAATGAGCAGTTCTTC. Amino acid sequence: CASSILGGQSNEQFF.

This clonotype was picked up many times. The chain carries TRBV7-9 and TRBJ1-1; TRBD1 might be the D (5 bases). Germline values: CDR1 SEHNR, CDR2 FQNEAQ (reference sequence). This CDR3 region has 14 residues. V lost 5 bases, J lost 0 bases, and 10 bases lay in between. The CDR3 region has the DNA TGTGCCAGCAGCACCGAACAGGTGAACACTGAAGCTTTCTTT. Translating gives CASSTEQVNTEAFF.

The chain recombines TRBV28 with TRBJ2-3; 9 bases agree with TRBD2. V was clipped by 2 bases and J by 3 bases; unmatched bases: 3. The CDR3 spans 15 residues. Germline loops: CDR1 MDHEN, CDR2 SYDVKM. CDR3 bases: TGTGCCAGCAGTTTAATAGCGGGAGTGACAGATACGCAGTATTTT. It specifies CASSLIAGVTDTQYF.

This clonotype was seen only a few times. The chain combines TRBV28 with TRBJ2-7, with TRBD2 matching over 13 bases. V was clipped by 3 bases and J by 2 bases; unmatched bases: 4. CDR1 and CDR2 from the germline V gene are MDHEN and SYDVKM. The CDR3 contains 16 residues. This CDR3 reads CASSLSGTSGAYEQYF. The CDR3 coding sequence is TGTGCCAGCAGTTTGAGCGGGACTAGCGGGGCCTACGAGCAGTACTTC.

This clonotype was found a few times. The CDR3 loop reads CSALLGQGDFSNQPQHF. The CDR3 nucleotides are TGCAGTGCTTTACTTGGACAGGGCGACTTTAGCAATCAGCCCCAGCATTTT. V usage is TRBV20-1 and J usage is TRBJ1-5; 8 nucleotides agree with TRBD1. There are 17 residues in the CDR3. CDR1 and CDR2 from the germline V gene are DFQATT and SNEGSKA (reference sequence). After removal of 5 bases from V and 0 bases from J, the junction contained 12 bases not matched to a gene.

The chain recombines TRBV11-1 with TRBJ2-1, with a weak D call TRBD2 (6 bases). The germline V gene has CDR1 SGHAT and CDR2 FQDESV (reference sequence). Between the trimmed V and J ends, which lost 5 bases and 6 bases, there was a span of 14 bases. The CDR3 totals 14 residues. CDR3 sequence reads: CASSGTSTGNEQFF. DNA for the CDR3: TGTGCCAGCAGCGGAACTAGCACGGGCAATGAGCAGTTCTTC.